This TCR beta chain was observed in a study of T cell responses to AZD1222 COVID-19 vaccine. Study outcomes and limitations: An increase in Spike-specific TCR breadth and depth was observed after two AZD1222 doses. Among those given AZD1222, only six or seven were seropositive at baseline.

The germline gives CDR1 LGHDT, CDR2 YNNKEL (reference sequence). The CDR3 sequence is 11 residues long. V lost 4 bases to trimming and J lost 11 bases, with 11 bases between them. With respect to this clone: No antigen is known for it.

TCRdb's copy holds only in-frame clones and misses some; the assay was immunoSEQ multiplex PCR. The data show about 150,000 clones, roughly 90% seen once. The rearrangement joins TRBV3-1 (or the pseudogene TRBV3-2) to TRBJ1-1; D is uncertain. The receptor comes from an adult who received the AZD1222 COVID-19 vaccine. The sample was peripheral blood, taken 28 days after the second AZD1222 dose. The CDR3 loop reads CASSPGSRAFF. CDR3 DNA sequence: TGTGCCAGCAGCCCCGGGTCCCGGGCTTTCTTT.